These T cell receptor beta chains were read from a single sample in a study of shared clonotypes between healthy human individuals. The method was immunoSEQ multiplex PCR; TCRdb's version includes in-frame clones alone and lacks a portion of them. The top ten hold approximately 1.8% of the sample, which has approximately 740,000 clones, around 72% seen once. Sequencing input: memory CD4+ T cells sorted from blood. The receptors shown here come from a woman aged 25 to 39 in good health. The CDR3 runs from the conserved cysteine through the conserved F or W. The order of the fields is J gene, D gene, V gene, clone size, CDR3 protein, CDR3 DNA. The D gene is left open where the match is weak. The size of a clone is reported for some rows only, either as once, few or many, or as a class for expanded clones.

J gene: TRBJ2-7; D gene: NA; V gene: TRBV28; clone size: NA; CDR3 protein: CASSFLRGETYEQYF; CDR3 DNA: TGTGCCAGCAGTTTCCTGAGAGGTGAGACCTACGAGCAGTACTTC
J gene: TRBJ1-2; D gene: NA; V gene: TRBV5-4; clone size: NA; CDR3 protein: CASSFDGNYGYTF; CDR3 DNA: TGTGCCAGCAGTTTCGACGGCAACTATGGCTACACCTTC
J gene: TRBJ2-1; D gene: TRBD2; V gene: TRBV30; clone size: many; CDR3 protein: CAWRTGTNNEQFF; CDR3 DNA: TGTGCCTGGAGAACCGGGACTAACAATGAGCAGTTCTTC
J gene: TRBJ1-2; D gene: NA; V gene: TRBV19; clone size: NA; CDR3 protein: CARTGNGYTF; CDR3 DNA: TGTGCCAGAACCGGGAATGGCTACACCTTC
J gene: TRBJ2-7; D gene: NA; V gene: TRBV5-4; clone size: once; CDR3 protein: CASSLGGPTYEQYF; CDR3 DNA: TGTGCCAGCAGCTTAGGAGGGCCCACCTACGAGCAGTACTTC
J gene: TRBJ1-1; D gene: NA; V gene: TRBV6-6; clone size: NA; CDR3 protein: CASRPGTHTEAFF; CDR3 DNA: TGTGCCAGCAGGCCCGGGACCCACACTGAAGCTTTCTTT
J gene: TRBJ1-2; D gene: NA; V gene: TRBV27; clone size: NA; CDR3 protein: CASSLWGRDGYTF; CDR3 DNA: TGTGCCAGCAGTCTCTGGGGGCGGGATGGCTACACCTTC
J gene: TRBJ2-2; D gene: NA; V gene: TRBV11-2; clone size: NA; CDR3 protein: CASSPQPAALDTGELFF; CDR3 DNA: TGTGCCAGCAGCCCCCAACCCGCGGCCTTGGACACCGGGGAGCTGTTTTTT
J gene: TRBJ2-1; D gene: NA; V gene: TRBV20-1; clone size: NA; CDR3 protein: CSAGVFGEQFF; CDR3 DNA: TGCAGTGCAGGGGTGTTTGGTGAGCAGTTCTTC
J gene: TRBJ2-3; D gene: NA; V gene: TRBV5-8; clone size: NA; CDR3 protein: CASSLEEWGSLDTQYF; CDR3 DNA: TGTGCCAGCAGCTTGGAAGAATGGGGTAGTCTAGATACGCAGTATTTT
J gene: TRBJ2-3; D gene: NA; V gene: TRBV28; clone size: NA; CDR3 protein: CASGGADTQYF; CDR3 DNA: TGTGCCAGCGGCGGAGCAGATACGCAGTATTTT
J gene: TRBJ2-7; D gene: NA; V gene: TRBV20-1; clone size: NA; CDR3 protein: CSADWKNEQYF; CDR3 DNA: TGCAGTGCTGACTGGAAGAACGAGCAGTACTTC
J gene: TRBJ2-3; D gene: NA; V gene: TRBV4-1; clone size: NA; CDR3 protein: CASSQASSPSTDTQYF; CDR3 DNA: TGCGCCAGCAGCCAAGCGTCTAGCCCTAGCACAGATACGCAGTATTTT
J gene: TRBJ2-7; D gene: NA; V gene: TRBV7-9; clone size: NA; CDR3 protein: CASSLWTYEQYF; CDR3 DNA: TGTGCCAGCAGCCTATGGACCTACGAGCAGTACTTC
J gene: TRBJ2-5; D gene: NA; V gene: TRBV28; clone size: NA; CDR3 protein: CASSIGRLTQETQYF; CDR3 DNA: TGTGCCAGCAGTATCGGGCGCTTAACTCAAGAGACCCAGTACTTC
J gene: TRBJ1-2; D gene: NA; V gene: TRBV5-4; clone size: NA; CDR3 protein: CASSLGRQANYGYTF; CDR3 DNA: TGTGCCAGCAGCTTGGGACGGCAAGCTAACTATGGCTACACCTTC
J gene: TRBJ1-1; D gene: TRBD1; V gene: TRBV9; clone size: NA; CDR3 protein: CASTPLGQANTEAFF; CDR3 DNA: TGTGCCAGCACCCCCCTGGGACAGGCGAACACTGAAGCTTTCTTT
J gene: TRBJ2-4; D gene: NA; V gene: TRBV2; clone size: NA; CDR3 protein: CASSEDGLHGIQYF; CDR3 DNA: TGTGCCAGCAGTGAAGACGGACTACATGGCATTCAGTACTTC
J gene: TRBJ2-7; D gene: TRBD1; V gene: TRBV7-9; clone size: few; CDR3 protein: CASRAPGPGQGPGEQYF; CDR3 DNA: TGTGCCAGCAGGGCACCTGGACCGGGACAGGGTCCCGGCGAGCAGTACTTC
J gene: TRBJ1-1; D gene: NA; V gene: TRBV30; clone size: NA; CDR3 protein: CAWSVDALNTEAFF; CDR3 DNA: TGTGCCTGGAGTGTAGATGCCCTGAACACTGAAGCTTTCTTT
J gene: TRBJ2-2; D gene: NA; V gene: TRBV6-5; clone size: few; CDR3 protein: CASKNQNTGELFF; CDR3 DNA: TGTGCCAGCAAAAATCAGAACACCGGGGAGCTGTTTTTT
J gene: TRBJ1-5; D gene: NA; V gene: TRBV4-1; clone size: NA; CDR3 protein: CASSQDPGNQPQHF; CDR3 DNA: TGCGCCAGCAGCCAAGATCCAGGGAACCAGCCCCAGCATTTT
J gene: TRBJ2-7; D gene: NA; V gene: TRBV5-4; clone size: NA; CDR3 protein: CASSAGGRASYEQYF; CDR3 DNA: TGTGCCAGCAGCGCCGGAGGCAGGGCTTCCTACGAGCAGTACTTC
J gene: TRBJ2-1; D gene: NA; V gene: TRBV5-1; clone size: many; CDR3 protein: CASSSSGYTYNEQFF; CDR3 DNA: TGCGCCAGCAGCTCGTCAGGGTATACCTACAATGAGCAGTTCTTC
J gene: TRBJ2-7; D gene: NA; V gene: TRBV2; clone size: NA; CDR3 protein: CASSEVQALSYEQYF; CDR3 DNA: TGTGCCAGCAGTGAAGTCCAGGCGCTCTCCTACGAGCAGTACTTC
J gene: TRBJ1-5; D gene: NA; V gene: TRBV27; clone size: NA; CDR3 protein: CASSPAGAYSNQPQHF; CDR3 DNA: TGTGCCAGCAGTCCCGCGGGGGCCTATAGCAATCAGCCCCAGCATTTT
J gene: TRBJ2-7; D gene: NA; V gene: TRBV5-4; clone size: NA; CDR3 protein: CASSNDPDSYEQYF; CDR3 DNA: TGTGCCAGCAGCAATGACCCGGACTCCTACGAGCAGTACTTC
J gene: TRBJ2-1; D gene: TRBD1; V gene: TRBV7-9; clone size: NA; CDR3 protein: CASSLARDRGTSAYNEQFF; CDR3 DNA: TGTGCCAGCAGCTTAGCGCGGGACAGGGGGACTTCTGCTTACAATGAGCAGTTCTTC
J gene: TRBJ1-5; D gene: TRBD1; V gene: TRBV28; clone size: NA; CDR3 protein: CASSSGTAAYSNQPQHF; CDR3 DNA: TGTGCCAGCAGTTCGGGGACAGCCGCTTATAGCAATCAGCCCCAGCATTTT
J gene: TRBJ1-1; D gene: NA; V gene: TRBV15; clone size: NA; CDR3 protein: CATSSPLRAFF; CDR3 DNA: TGTGCCACCAGCAGCCCGCTAAGAGCTTTCTTT
J gene: TRBJ1-5; D gene: NA; V gene: TRBV28; clone size: NA; CDR3 protein: CASSLGRIFNQPQHF; CDR3 DNA: TGTGCCAGCAGTTTAGGTCGGATTTTCAATCAGCCCCAGCATTTT
J gene: TRBJ2-2; D gene: TRBD2; V gene: TRBV25-1; clone size: NA; CDR3 protein: CASSAAGGGTGELFF; CDR3 DNA: TGTGCCAGCAGTGCAGCGGGAGGAGGCACCGGGGAGCTGTTTTTT
J gene: TRBJ2-2; D gene: NA; V gene: TRBV29-1; clone size: few; CDR3 protein: CSVDGLKNTGELFF; CDR3 DNA: TGCAGCGTTGATGGGCTCAAGAACACCGGGGAGCTGTTTTTT
J gene: TRBJ2-5; D gene: TRBD1; V gene: TRBV19; clone size: few; CDR3 protein: CASSIGTGGLYQETQYF; CDR3 DNA: TGTGCCAGTAGTATCGGGACAGGGGGCCTCTACCAAGAGACCCAGTACTTC
J gene: TRBJ2-7; D gene: NA; V gene: TRBV19; clone size: NA; CDR3 protein: CATRRLADYGYEQYF; CDR3 DNA: TGTGCCACGAGACGATTAGCGGATTATGGATACGAGCAGTACTTC
J gene: TRBJ2-7; D gene: NA; V gene: TRBV5-1; clone size: NA; CDR3 protein: CASSFGGSAYEQYF; CDR3 DNA: TGCGCCAGCAGCTTCGGTGGGAGCGCCTACGAGCAGTACTTC
J gene: TRBJ2-7; D gene: NA; V gene: TRBV9; clone size: NA; CDR3 protein: CASSVGGSSYEQYF; CDR3 DNA: TGTGCCAGCAGCGTCGGTGGTTCGTCCTACGAGCAGTACTTC
J gene: TRBJ2-7; D gene: NA; V gene: TRBV19; clone size: NA; CDR3 protein: CASSMNRAHEQYF; CDR3 DNA: TGTGCCAGTAGTATGAACAGGGCCCACGAGCAGTACTTC
J gene: TRBJ2-7; D gene: TRBD1; V gene: TRBV5-1; clone size: NA; CDR3 protein: CASSGTGGYEQYF; CDR3 DNA: TGCGCCAGCAGCGGGACAGGGGGCTACGAGCAGTACTTC
J gene: TRBJ1-4; D gene: NA; V gene: TRBV28; clone size: NA; CDR3 protein: CASSPQGLDEKLFF; CDR3 DNA: TGTGCCAGCAGTCCTCAGGGGTTGGATGAAAAACTGTTTTTT
J gene: TRBJ1-2; D gene: NA; V gene: TRBV28; clone size: NA; CDR3 protein: CASRPRRQVGGYTF; CDR3 DNA: TGTGCCAGCAGACCTAGGCGGCAGGTCGGTGGCTACACCTTC